These T cell receptor beta chains were read from a single sample in a study of control samples from healthy donors and cancer patients. The repertoire was sequenced with immunoSEQ multiplex PCR; TCRdb's copy has only in-frame clones and lacks some. The data hold roughly 130,000 clones, with more than 90% observed a single time. The sequenced sample was blood. The source is a man aged 25-40 years in good health. Each CDR3 is given with its conserved first and last residue. A D gene is named only where the DNA matches it firmly. Some rows have no size entry. The others give once, few or many, or a class for an expanded clone.

v_call: TRBV21-1
d_call: NA
clone_size: NA
j_call: TRBJ2-3
cdr3_aa: CASSKAARIRPDTQYF
cdr3_nt: TGTGCCAGCAGCAAAGCGGCCCGGATCCGCCCGGATACGCAGTATTTT

v_call: TRBV19
d_call: NA
clone_size: NA
j_call: TRBJ1-1
cdr3_aa: CASSIVQQGVDTEAFF
cdr3_nt: TGTGCCAGTAGTATAGTTCAACAGGGTGTTGACACTGAAGCTTTCTTT

v_call: TRBV2
d_call: TRBD1
clone_size: NA
j_call: TRBJ1-1
cdr3_aa: CATGDRNTEAFF
cdr3_nt: TGTGCCACGGGGGACAGGAACACTGAAGCTTTCTTT

v_call: TRBV15
d_call: NA
clone_size: NA
j_call: TRBJ2-7
cdr3_aa: CATSRDPLVGTYEQYF
cdr3_nt: TGTGCCACCAGCAGAGATCCGTTGGTAGGGACCTACGAGCAGTACTTC

v_call: TRBV28
d_call: TRBD1
clone_size: NA
j_call: TRBJ1-1
cdr3_aa: CASSPPPGTGDNTEAFF
cdr3_nt: TGTGCCAGCAGTCCCCCTCCCGGGACAGGGGATAACACTGAAGCTTTCTTT

v_call: TRBV19
d_call: TRBD1
clone_size: NA
j_call: TRBJ1-2
cdr3_aa: CASKDDRGGYTF
cdr3_nt: TGTGCCAGTAAAGACGACAGGGGGGGCTACACCTTC

v_call: TRBV12-5
d_call: NA
clone_size: NA
j_call: TRBJ1-1
cdr3_aa: CASGLADRNTEAFF
cdr3_nt: TGTGCTAGTGGTTTGGCGGACAGGAACACTGAAGCTTTCTTT

v_call: TRBV7-9
d_call: TRBD1
clone_size: NA
j_call: TRBJ1-4
cdr3_aa: CASSWTGSNEKLFF
cdr3_nt: TGTGCCAGCAGCTGGACAGGGTCGAATGAAAAACTGTTTTTT

v_call: TRBV7-9
d_call: NA
clone_size: NA
j_call: TRBJ1-1
cdr3_aa: CASSFTREGGTEAFF
cdr3_nt: TGTGCCAGCAGCTTCACACGTGAAGGAGGCACTGAAGCTTTCTTT

v_call: TRBV5-4
d_call: NA
clone_size: NA
j_call: TRBJ2-7
cdr3_aa: CASSLGLGFYEQYF
cdr3_nt: TGTGCCAGCAGCTTGGGCTTAGGGTTCTACGAGCAGTACTTC

v_call: TRBV6-5
d_call: NA
clone_size: NA
j_call: TRBJ1-2
cdr3_aa: CASSYSMAAYGYTF
cdr3_nt: TGTGCCAGCAGTTACTCGATGGCAGCCTATGGCTACACCTTC

v_call: TRBV20-1
d_call: NA
clone_size: once
j_call: TRBJ2-5
cdr3_aa: CSASPETQYF
cdr3_nt: TGCAGTGCTAGCCCAGAGACCCAGTACTTC

v_call: TRBV30
d_call: NA
clone_size: NA
j_call: TRBJ1-2
cdr3_aa: CAWSVRGGYTF
cdr3_nt: TGTGCCTGGAGTGTACGGGGCGGCTACACCTTC

v_call: TRBV11-2
d_call: NA
clone_size: NA
j_call: TRBJ2-5
cdr3_aa: CASSLVGQYPQETQYF
cdr3_nt: TGTGCCAGCAGCTTAGTCGGACAATACCCTCAAGAGACCCAGTACTTC

v_call: TRBV7-2
d_call: NA
clone_size: NA
j_call: TRBJ1-6
cdr3_aa: CASSLGLFEYNSPLHF
cdr3_nt: TGTGCCAGCAGCTTAGGGCTTTTTGAGTATAATTCACCCCTCCACTTT

v_call: TRBV2
d_call: NA
clone_size: NA
j_call: TRBJ2-2
cdr3_aa: CASSRLPNTGELFF
cdr3_nt: TGTGCCAGCAGTAGACTACCGAACACCGGGGAGCTGTTTTTT

v_call: TRBV5-1
d_call: NA
clone_size: NA
j_call: TRBJ2-6
cdr3_aa: CASSKQGTGANVLTF
cdr3_nt: TGCGCCAGCAGCAAACAGGGTACCGGGGCCAACGTCCTGACTTTC

v_call: TRBV2
d_call: TRBD2
clone_size: NA
j_call: TRBJ2-7
cdr3_aa: CASREGLTSGSYEQYF
cdr3_nt: TGTGCCAGCAGGGAGGGACTAACTAGCGGGTCCTACGAGCAGTACTTC

v_call: TRBV20-1
d_call: TRBD2
clone_size: NA
j_call: TRBJ2-1
cdr3_aa: CSASYSGNSNEQFF
cdr3_nt: TGCAGTGCTAGTTATAGCGGGAATAGTAATGAGCAGTTCTTC

v_call: TRBV9
d_call: TRBD2
clone_size: NA
j_call: TRBJ2-1
cdr3_aa: CASSPTSGRPNLNEQFF
cdr3_nt: TGTGCCAGCAGCCCGACTAGCGGGAGGCCCAACCTTAATGAGCAGTTCTTC

v_call: TRBV6-6
d_call: NA
clone_size: NA
j_call: TRBJ1-5
cdr3_aa: CASSYPGSNQPQHF
cdr3_nt: TGTGCCAGCAGTTACCCGGGGTCCAATCAGCCCCAGCATTTT

v_call: TRBV2
d_call: NA
clone_size: NA
j_call: TRBJ1-6
cdr3_aa: CASSPRGGANNSPLHF
cdr3_nt: TGTGCCAGCAGTCCGCGAGGGGGGGCGAATAATTCACCCCTCCACTTT